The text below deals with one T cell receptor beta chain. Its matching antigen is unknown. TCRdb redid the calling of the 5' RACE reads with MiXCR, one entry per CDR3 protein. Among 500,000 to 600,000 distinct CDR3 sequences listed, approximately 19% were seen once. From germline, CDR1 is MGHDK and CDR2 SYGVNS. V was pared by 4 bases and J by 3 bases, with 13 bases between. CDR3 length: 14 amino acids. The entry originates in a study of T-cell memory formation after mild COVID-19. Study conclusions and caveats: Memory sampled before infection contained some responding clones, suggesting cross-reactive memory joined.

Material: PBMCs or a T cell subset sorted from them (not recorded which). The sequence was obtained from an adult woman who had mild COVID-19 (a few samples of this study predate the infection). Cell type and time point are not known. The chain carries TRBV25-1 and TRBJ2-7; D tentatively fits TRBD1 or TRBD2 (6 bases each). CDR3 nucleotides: TGTGCCAGCAGTGGGCGACTAGGGGGCTACGAGCAGTACTTC. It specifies CASSGRLGGYEQYF.